The clone carrying this T cell receptor beta chain came up a few times. The entry originates in a study of early T cells in non-severe SARS-CoV-2 infection. Individual cDNA molecules received unique molecular identifiers during library preparation. TCRdb re-derived calls from the 5' RACE reads in MiXCR, one entry per CDR3 protein. The sample records approximately 120,000 distinct CDR3 sequences, more than 13% being singletons. The germline gives CDR1 GTSNPN, CDR2 SVGIG (reference sequence). The CDR3 has 13 amino acids. The V gene lost 0 bases and the J gene lost 2 bases, with 6 bases spanning the gap.

The TCR was taken from an adult who was a healthcare worker with PCR-confirmed SARS-CoV-2 infection or an uninfected control (not recorded which). Sequencing was performed on whole blood. The chain carries TRBV30 and TRBJ2-3, with a possible D match to TRBD2 (5 bases). CDR3 nucleotides: TGTGCCTGGAGTGTAGACTACACAGATACGCAGTATTTT. Translation gives CAWSVDYTDTQYF.